This is a list of T cell receptor beta chains from one sample in a study of T-cell reconstitution after alpha-beta-depleted transplantation in children. TCRdb reanalysed the PCR reads using MiXCR and keeps one entry per CDR3 protein. This table holds some 640,000 distinct CDR3 sequences, 16% found once. Sequences were derived from PBMCs from the stem cell graft donor, sampled from the stem cell graft. The receptors come from a human donor who donated a stem cell graft to a child with acute myeloid leukemia. CDR3s include the opening cysteine and the closing phenylalanine or tryptophan.

CDR3 | V
CASSQTRLASYNEQFF | TRBV4-3
CSARTPQQGAGNEQFF | TRBV20-1
CASSSNSGNEKLFF | TRBV7-2
CASRKGQGSSEAFF | TRBV2
CSAHRQVENIQYF | TRBV20-1
CSARGGGLLNTEAFF | TRBV20-1
CSASPTSGQETQYF | TRBV20-1
CASSYSQGGTDTQYF | TRBV6-5
CASVYWDRVNSPLHF | TRBV5-6
CATSRGDGNTEAFF | TRBV15
CASMQGRAADTQYF | TRBV7-2
CCGSSFRTQSSYNEQFF | TRBV20-1
CASSPGFGAMNTEAFF | TRBV5-1
CATSRLAGSNQPQHF | TRBV15
CASSLSGAALETQYF | TRBV12-3/TRBV12-4
CSARVLRGPTTDTQYF | TRBV20-1
CSAKGDGDYSNQPQHF | TRBV20-1
CAIQGAGELFF | TRBV6-6
CASSELGVAFF | TRBV25-1
CASSPRHTGELFF | TRBV11-3
CSAREQGDTGELFF | TRBV20-1
CASSFAGLKWDTQYF | TRBV7-9
CASSLAVRIASTDTQYF | TRBV28
CSARDMGEDSLLETQYF | TRBV20-1
CASSPWTSGHIQYF | TRBV3-1
CSVSRWTGDRDEQFF | TRBV29-1
CASSFRQGPNNTEAFF | TRBV7-9
CASNTGGTNTGELFF | TRBV5-1
CSANGASSYNEQFF | TRBV20-1
CASSIRDGNYGYTF | TRBV12-3/TRBV12-4
CASSLLLWFYEQYF | TRBV7-6
CASSARGYTEAFF | TRBV25-1
CASSQEIGAGETQYF | TRBV4-3
CSARRRVEYEQYF | TRBV20-1
CASSYPGGGETQYF | TRBV6-5
CSVVWTGGGDTQYF | TRBV29-1
CASSPHGTSADTQYF | TRBV4-1
CSNRDRGETQYF | TRBV29-1
CASSQDARLRTEDEQFF | TRBV4-3
CSAMGPAKKLFF | TRBV20-1
CAIIPGQGLHEAFF | TRBV10-3
CSVRDRGLFTEAFF | TRBV29-1
CASTQGGANTGELFF | TRBV9
CSARDPSGGLTMKQFF | TRBV20-1
CASSSHPDRVEAFF | TRBV28
CSARDLRTGADTQYF | TRBV20-1
CSATPTGGLSYEQYF | TRBV20-1
CASSGQGALSNQPQHF | TRBV7-2
CATSRTGLAGRSSYNEQFF | TRBV15
CASRDLGTDTQYF | TRBV2
CASSFRGRGTQYF | TRBV5-5
CASSLGGLGSPYEQYF | TRBV7-2
CSASSLGGAIAKNIQYF | TRBV20-1
CASSFTGGGYTF | TRBV7-2
CSARDYISGNTIYF | TRBV20-1
CASSHRGQYNEQFF | TRBV3-1
CASGTLNLGQVRTGELFF | TRBV4-3